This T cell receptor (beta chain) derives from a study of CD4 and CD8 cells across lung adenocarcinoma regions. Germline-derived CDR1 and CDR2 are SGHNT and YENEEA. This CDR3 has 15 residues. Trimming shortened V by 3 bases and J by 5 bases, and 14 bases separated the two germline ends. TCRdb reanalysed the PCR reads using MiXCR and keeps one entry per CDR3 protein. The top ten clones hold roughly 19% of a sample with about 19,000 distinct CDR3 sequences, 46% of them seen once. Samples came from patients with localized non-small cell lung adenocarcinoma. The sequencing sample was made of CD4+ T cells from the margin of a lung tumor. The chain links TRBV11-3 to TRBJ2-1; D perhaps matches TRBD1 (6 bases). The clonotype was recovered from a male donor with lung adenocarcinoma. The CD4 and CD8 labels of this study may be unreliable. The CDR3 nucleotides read TGTGCCAGCAGCTTGGAACAGGGTGGTAACAATGAGCAGTTCTTC. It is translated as CASSLEQGGNNEQFF.